These T cell receptor beta chains were read from a single sample in a study of beta chain features in type 1 diabetes. Assay used: immunoSEQ multiplex PCR; TCRdb lists only in-frame clones, some missing. The data show about 16,000 clones, 45% to 65% seen once. What was sequenced was stem cell memory CD4+ T cells from blood. The source is a woman between 18 and 29 years old in good health. CDR3s include the opening cysteine and the closing phenylalanine or tryptophan. A D gene is named only where the DNA matches it firmly. Clone size is stated in some rows and not others, as once, few, many or a class when expanded.

j_call v_call clone_size d_call cdr3_nt cdr3_aa
TRBJ1-5 TRBV10-3 NA NA TGTGCCATCAGTAGGGAGGGGGATAGCAATCAGCCCCAGCATTTT CAISREGDSNQPQHF
TRBJ1-3 TRBV18 NA TRBD1 TGTGCCAGCTCGCCTCAACCGGGACAGGGCTTATCAGGAAACACCATATATTTT CASSPQPGQGLSGNTIYF
TRBJ1-2 TRBV30 NA NA TGTGCCTGCTCGCAGGGGTTTGACTATGGCTACACCTTC CACSQGFDYGYTF
TRBJ2-7 TRBV18 few NA TGTGCCAGCTCCCAGGTGGTTGCGGGTGACGAGCAGTACTTC CASSQVVAGDEQYF
TRBJ2-2 TRBV11-2 few TRBD2 TGTGCCAGCAGCCATATAAAGGGACTAGCGGTTAACACCGGGGAGCTGTTTTTT CASSHIKGLAVNTGELFF
TRBJ1-5 TRBV5-1 NA NA TGCGCCAGCAGCTTGGATTCGGCAGGCGGGGAGCCCCAGCATTTT CASSLDSAGGEPQHF
TRBJ2-3 TRBV14 few NA TGTGCCAGCAGCGTTCGGAGCAGGGCAGATACGCAGTATTTT CASSVRSRADTQYF
TRBJ2-1 TRBV5-1 few NA TGCGCCAGCAGCCCCAGACCCTATAGCGTAGAGCAGTTCTTC CASSPRPYSVEQFF
TRBJ2-5 TRBV2 few TRBD2 TGTGCCAGCCGCGGGGGGCCGGAGACCCAGTACTTC CASRGGPETQYF
TRBJ1-2 TRBV15 NA TRBD1 TGTGCCACCAGCAGGCGTGGACAGGGTACGGGTAACTATGGCTACACCTTC CATSRRGQGTGNYGYTF
TRBJ1-2 TRBV30 few NA TGTGCCTGGAGTGTTGGCAGGGAATTTAGGGGCTACACCTTC CAWSVGREFRGYTF
TRBJ2-1 TRBV9 NA NA TGTGCCAGCAGCGTAGATATTCCCAGACCCACGCTTAGAGCCGAGGACAATGAGCAGTTCTTC CASSVDIPRPTLRAEDNEQFF
TRBJ2-7 TRBV6-5 NA NA TGTGCCAGCAGTTACTCCGCAGGGGGGATCTACGAGCAGTACTTC CASSYSAGGIYEQYF
TRBJ2-7 TRBV6-5 NA TRBD2 TGTGCCAGCAGTTACTCGACAAGCGGGAGGCCCTACGAGCAGTACTTC CASSYSTSGRPYEQYF
TRBJ2-6 TRBV5-1 once NA TGCGCCAGCAGCTCAGGATCCTCTGGGGCCAACGTCCTGACTTTC CASSSGSSGANVLTF
TRBJ1-5 TRBV28 NA TRBD1 TGTGCCAGCAGGGGGGACAGGGGAGGCAATCAGCCCCAGCATTTT CASRGDRGGNQPQHF
TRBJ2-7 TRBV10-3 NA NA TGTGCCATCAGTCTGGGGGCCAACGAGCAGTACTTC CAISLGANEQYF
TRBJ2-2 TRBV5-5 NA TRBD2 TGTGCCAGCAGCGAGCTAGCGGGAGGGTTCGCGAACACCGGGGAGCTGTTTTTT CASSELAGGFANTGELFF
TRBJ2-2 TRBV2 few NA TGTGCCAGCAGTGCCCTCCCTGCCCGCAGGGTGAACACCGGGGAGCTGTTTTTT CASSALPARRVNTGELFF
TRBJ2-4 TRBV7-6 NA NA TGTGCAAGCCGCGGGTGGGCGGGCATTCAGTACTTC CASRGWAGIQYF
TRBJ2-2 TRBV5-4 NA NA TGTGCCAGCAGCTCGTCGGGAGCCGGGGAGCTGTTTTTT CASSSSGAGELFF
TRBJ1-3 TRBV30 few NA TGTGCCTGGAGTGTACGGCGGGGGACTGGAAACACCATATATTTT CAWSVRRGTGNTIYF
TRBJ2-3 TRBV7-9 NA TRBD1 TGTGCCAGCAGCTCCTTATTACAGGGGATGTTCACAGATACGCAGTATTTT CASSSLLQGMFTDTQYF
TRBJ2-3 TRBV11-2 NA NA TGTGCCAGCAGCTTAGTATTCGATACGCAGTATTTT CASSLVFDTQYF
TRBJ2-7 TRBV7-6 NA TRBD1 TGTGCCAGCAGCTTAGGTCCGGGACAGGACAGCTACGAGCAGTACTTC CASSLGPGQDSYEQYF
TRBJ2-3 TRBV6-5 NA NA TGTGCCAGCAACAGGGCGGGCACAGATACGCAGTATTTT CASNRAGTDTQYF
TRBJ2-1 TRBV2 NA NA TGTGCCAGCATTCGCCCCCTGACTAGTATCAATGAGCAGTTCTTC CASIRPLTSINEQFF
TRBJ2-2 TRBV11-2 few TRBD2 TGTGCCAGCAGCCCGGGACTAGCGGGCATCGGGGAGCTGTTTTTT CASSPGLAGIGELFF
TRBJ2-1 TRBV4-1 NA TRBD2 TGCGCCAGCAGCCAAGATCTGGCGCGGGGGGACTCCTACAATGAGCAGTTCTTC CASSQDLARGDSYNEQFF
TRBJ1-5 TRBV7-2 few NA TGTGCCAGCAGCTTAGTTTCGTTTTATAGCAATCAGCCCCAGCATTTT CASSLVSFYSNQPQHF
TRBJ2-7 TRBV4-2 NA NA TGTGCCAGCAGCCAAGATTGGGGGGACGCCTTCTACGAGCAGTACTTC CASSQDWGDAFYEQYF
TRBJ1-1 TRBV27 NA NA TGTGCCAGCAGTTCCCCCAGATCAATGGTTTACACTGAAGCTTTCTTT CASSSPRSMVYTEAFF
TRBJ1-5 TRBV19 NA TRBD1 TGTGCCAGTAAGTCAGAGGGCCGGGACAGGATAAATCAGCCCCAGCATTTT CASKSEGRDRINQPQHF
TRBJ1-2 TRBV4-1 few TRBD1 TGCGCCAGCAGCCAGATACAGGGGGACTATGGCTACACCTTC CASSQIQGDYGYTF
TRBJ1-4 TRBV10-3 NA NA TGTGCCATCAGGGGGACACCCCCTGCAACTAATGAAAAACTGTTTTTT CAIRGTPPATNEKLFF
TRBJ2-1 TRBV7-2 NA TRBD2 TGTGCCAGCACCCGTTCGGCGGGGGAGGTATTTTACAATGAGCAGTTCTTC CASTRSAGEVFYNEQFF
TRBJ1-2 TRBV7-9 once TRBD1 TGTGCCAGCAGCTTAACACAGGGGCATGGCTACACCTTC CASSLTQGHGYTF
TRBJ2-1 TRBV6-6 NA NA TGTGCCAGCAGTTACCCTTACAATGAGCAGTTCTTC CASSYPYNEQFF
TRBJ2-1 TRBV5-1 NA TRBD2 TGCGCCAGCAGCTCTGTAGCGGGAGCCTACAATGAGCAGTTCTTC CASSSVAGAYNEQFF
TRBJ1-3 TRBV7-2 few NA TGTGCCAGCAGCTCCGGCTCCACGGGTAACACCATATATTTT CASSSGSTGNTIYF
TRBJ2-7 TRBV5-4 once NA TGTGCCAGCAGCTTGGAGGTGACGGCTAGCAGCTTTTACGAGCAGTACTTC CASSLEVTASSFYEQYF
TRBJ2-2 TRBV6-6 NA TRBD1 TGTGCCAGCAGTCGGGACAGGGGATCCGGGGAGCTGTTTTTT CASSRDRGSGELFF
TRBJ1-4 TRBV29-1 few TRBD1 TGCAGCGTTTTAGGGCAGGGGGAAGAAAAACTGTTTTTT CSVLGQGEEKLFF
TRBJ2-5 TRBV7-3 few NA TGTGCCAGCAGCAAAGCCCCTAGCAGTGAGACCCAGTACTTC CASSKAPSSETQYF
TRBJ2-5 TRBV28 NA TRBD1 TGTGCCAGCAGCCGAGGGGGACAGGGTCTCGAGACCCAGTACTTC CASSRGGQGLETQYF
TRBJ2-7 TRBV2 NA NA TGTGCCAGCAGGGGGGGTGTAGCCCTATCCTACGAGCAGTACTTC CASRGGVALSYEQYF
TRBJ2-1 TRBV11-2 NA NA TGTGCCAGCAGTTCAATAGTAGTCAATGAGCAGTTCTTC CASSSIVVNEQFF
TRBJ2-1 TRBV10-3 NA NA TGTGCCATCAGTGTCGGGGGCAATGAGCAGTTCTTC CAISVGGNEQFF
TRBJ2-7 TRBV7-8 NA TRBD1 TGTGCCAGCAGCTTGCTTGACAGGGGGATATCCTACGAGCAGTACTTC CASSLLDRGISYEQYF
TRBJ1-2 TRBV7-6 NA NA TGTGCCAGCAGCCTTGGGAGGGGCCAGGGTGGCTACACCTTC CASSLGRGQGGYTF
TRBJ2-7 TRBV30 NA NA TGTGCCTGGAAACTAACCGGGGTTTACGAGCAGTACTTC CAWKLTGVYEQYF
TRBJ2-5 TRBV5-4 NA TRBD1 TGTGCCAGCAGCGTCGGGACAGGGCGCGAGACCCAGTACTTC CASSVGTGRETQYF
TRBJ2-3 TRBV5-4 NA TRBD2 TGTGCCAGCAGCACCGGACTAGCGGGAGGAACAGATACGCAGTATTTT CASSTGLAGGTDTQYF
TRBJ1-2 TRBV27 NA NA TGTGCCAGCAGTTTAGCCCGGAACTATGGCTACACCTTC CASSLARNYGYTF